This is a list of T cell receptor beta chains from one sample in a study of T cells in Graves' hyperthyroidism and ophthalmopathy. Each CDR3 protein gets one entry after TCRdb re-called the multiplex PCR reads with MiXCR. The sample has 300,000 or so distinct CDR3 sequences; roughly 18% are singletons. The sample consisted of blood. Receptor source: a woman aged 50 to 60 with Graves' hyperthyroidism. Each CDR3 is given with its conserved first and last residue. D genes are given only for firm matches. Clone size is shown for a subset of rows, as once, few, many or a class of expanded clone.

abundance	d_gene	v_gene	j_gene	CDR3nt	CDR3aa
few	TRBD2	TRBV7-2	TRBJ2-7	TGTACCAGCAGCCCCCGACTAGCGGGAGCAAACGAGCCCTACTTC	CTSSPRLAGANEPYF
.	TRBD2	TRBV3-1	TRBJ2-3	TGTGCCAGCGATGAGCGGGGGAAGGGAGCAGATACGCAGTATTTT	CASDERGKGADTQYF
many	TRBD1	TRBV30	TRBJ1-3	TGTGCCTGCGGTGAAGGGGGCAATGGAAACACCATATATTTT	CACGEGGNGNTIYF
many	TRBD1	TRBV12-3/TRBV12-4	TRBJ1-5	TGTGCCAGCAGTTCGGGCACCACAGGGGTTGGTCAGCCCCAGCATTTT	CASSSGTTGVGQPQHF
many	TRBD1	TRBV6-1	TRBJ2-5	TGTGCCAGCGGTCGACAGGGCCAAGAGACCCAGTACTTC	CASGRQGQETQYF
once	.	TRBV6-9	TRBJ2-2	TGCGCCAGCGCCAGGGAAAGGACCGGGGAGCTGTTTTTT	CASARERTGELFF
.	TRBD2	TRBV5-1	TRBJ2-2	TGCGCCAGCAGCCCCCACGGGACTAGCGGACACACCGGGGAGCTGTTTTTT	CASSPHGTSGHTGELFF
few	TRBD2	TRBV4-1	TRBJ2-1	TGCGCCAGCAGCCACCGAGCGGGAGGACCCTACAATGAGCAGTTCTTC	CASSHRAGGPYNEQFF
.	.	TRBV12-3/TRBV12-4	TRBJ2-5	TGTGCCAGCAGTAAGGACGTGGAGACCCAGTACTTC	CASSKDVETQYF
many	.	TRBV5-1	TRBJ2-1	TGCGCCAGCAGTACCTCCGGGGACAATGAGCAGTTCTTC	CASSTSGDNEQFF
many	.	TRBV28	TRBJ2-3	TGTGCCAGCAGCCCCCCAAAGGGGAACACAGATACGCAGTATTTT	CASSPPKGNTDTQYF
once	.	TRBV7-2	TRBJ2-6	TGTGCCAGCAGCCCGCGTGGGGCCAACGTCCCGACTTTC	CASSPRGANVPTF
.	.	TRBV10-3	TRBJ2-7	TGTGCCATCGCGTTGGGGGAGAGAGACGAGCAGTACTTC	CAIALGERDEQYF
many	TRBD2	TRBV12-3/TRBV12-4	TRBJ2-2	TGTGCCAGCAGATCCGGGACTAGCGGTTCCCTCGACACCGGGGAGCTGTTTTTT	CASRSGTSGSLDTGELFF
many	.	TRBV7-8	TRBJ2-1	TGTGCCAGCAGCTCTCCCCCGGACAGACTTATAAGAGCCTACAATGAGCAGTTCTTC	CASSSPPDRLIRAYNEQFF
.	.	TRBV5-1	TRBJ2-3	TGTGCCAGCAGCGTAGGTCCAGGGAGCACAGATACGCAGTATTTT	CASSVGPGSTDTQYF